This T cell receptor (beta chain) was sequenced for a study of T cell responses to AZD1222 COVID-19 vaccine. Looking at the study overall: Pooling covered second doses at about 4 or about 12 weeks.

Profiled with immunoSEQ multiplex PCR; TCRdb holds only in-frame clones, not every one. The sample contains 150,000 to 200,000 clones, just over 90% of which appear only once. This clone has a handful of counts. Germline assignment: CDR1 MDHEN and CDR2 SYDVKM. The CDR3 spans 15 residues. The V end lost 6 bases, the J end lost 3 bases, and 17 bases lay between the germline ends. V and J are TRBV28 and TRBJ1-2; tentative D call: TRBD1 (6 bases). The starting material was peripheral blood, obtained on day 0 of AZD1222 vaccination. This receptor was taken from an adult in good health. The CDR3 here is CASSAIPQGDYGYTF. DNA of the CDR3: TGTGCCAGCAGCGCTATTCCACAGGGAGACTATGGCTACACCTTC.